This entry lists 8 T cell receptor beta chains sequenced from one sample in a study of OX40 agonist ivuxolimab in advanced cancers. The data were produced by immunoSEQ multiplex PCR, yet TCRdb's version contains in-frame clones alone and is incomplete. The repertoire includes under 75,000 clones, 86% of them detected once, and about 2.1% sits in the top ten. This sample comprised CD4+ or CD8+ T cells sorted from blood, obtained in a trial of the OX40 agonist ivuxolimab. These receptors were obtained from an adult with an advanced solid tumor such as melanoma, head and neck, liver or kidney cancer.

This clone is medium-sized by share. The chain recombines TRBV7-8 with TRBJ1-2, with TRBD1 matching over 8 bases. The ends lost 5 bases at V and 7 bases at J; junction bases unmatched: 6. The CDR3 is 13 residues long. Germline V gene sequence: CDR1 SGHVS, CDR2 FQNEAQ. The CDR3, as DNA: TGTGCCAGCAGCCGCAGGGGGCAAAGTGGCTACACCTTC. Protein: CASSRRGQSGYTF. The whole variable domain, remainder taken from reference TRBV7-8 and TRBJ1-2, is GAGVSQSPRYKVAKRGQDVALRCDPISGHVSLFWYQQALGQGPEFLTYFQNEAQLDKSGLPSDRFFAERPEGSVSTLKIQRTQQEDSAVYLCASSRRGQSGYTFGSGTRLTVV.

The rearrangement uses TRBV13 and TRBJ2-1; 12 positions agree with TRBD1. The CDR3 sequence is 19 residues long. V lost 5 bases and J lost 2; bases outside the gene matches: 13. Germline V gene lookup returns CDR1 PRHDT and CDR2 FYEKMQ (reference sequence). In DNA form, the CDR3 reads TGTGCCAGCAGCGAACTCGGGACAGGGGGCAACTCACCCTACAATGAGCAGTTCTTC. It codes for CASSELGTGGNSPYNEQFF.

This chain joins TRBV4-3 and TRBJ2-6, with a tentative D call TRBD2 (6 bases). CDR1 and CDR2 from the germline V gene are LGHNA and YSLEER. Trimming stripped 0 bases from V and 0 bases from J, with 18 bases between. CDR3 length: 20 amino acids. This CDR3 reads CASSQEGWGLPFSGANVLTF. CDR3 in DNA: TGCGCCAGCAGCCAAGAGGGATGGGGACTGCCCTTCTCTGGGGCCAACGTCCTGACTTTC.

The chain employs TRBV5-4 and TRBJ1-2; 8 nucleotides line up with TRBD1. Trimming cost V 1 base and J 6 bases; bases outside gene matches: 11. This CDR3 contains 16 residues. CDR1 and CDR2 from the germline V gene are SGHNT and YYREEE (reference sequence). The CDR3 loop reads CASSLRRDRPIDGYTF. The CDR3 DNA follows: TGTGCCAGCAGCTTGAGACGGGACAGGCCAATCGATGGCTACACCTTC.

This clone was counted a few times. The rearrangement joins TRBV5-1 to TRBJ2-1, with 9 positions matching TRBD1. The length of the CDR3 is 14 residues. Germline assignment: CDR1 SGHRS and CDR2 YFSETQ. V lost 4 bases to trimming and J lost 6 bases; unmatched junction nucleotides: 5. The CDR3 DNA follows: TGCGCCAGCAGCACCGGGACAGGGAGCAATGAGCAGTTCTTC. It is translated as CASSTGTGSNEQFF.

The chain uses TRBV9 and TRBJ1-2; 9 bases fit TRBD1. The CDR3 length is 14 residues. The trim removed 3 bases at V and 4 bases at J, leaving 4 bases unmatched. CDR1 SGDLS and CDR2 YYNGEE come from the germline V gene. The chain's CDR3 is CASSAGQGSYGYTF. CDR3 nucleotides: TGTGCCAGCAGCGCGGGACAGGGAAGCTATGGCTACACCTTC.

V and J are TRBV15 and TRBJ1-4; D is uncertain. V lost 5 bases, J lost 8 bases, and 12 bases lay in between. The CDR3 has 13 amino acids. Germline CDR1 reads LNHNV; CDR2 reads YYDKDF (reference sequence). The chain's CDR3 is CATSLPGLEKLFF. DNA of the CDR3: TGTGCCACCAGCCTCCCCGGGCTGGAAAAACTGTTTTTT.

This chain joins TRBV30 and TRBJ1-2; D call uncertain. V was cut by 2 bases and J by 8 bases, with 18 bases left in between. Germline-derived CDR1 and CDR2 are GTSNPN and SVGIG (reference sequence). The CDR3 loop spans 14 amino acids. CDR3 in amino acids: CAWSLPPGGRGYTF. CDR3 bases: TGTGCCTGGAGTCTCCCACCAGGTGGGCGAGGCTACACCTTC.